This T cell receptor (beta chain) stems from a study of cytomegalovirus exposure and HLA in healthy donors. The protocol was immunoSEQ multiplex PCR, while the TCRdb copy is restricted to in-frame clones and leaves out a portion. The table shows fewer than 250,000 clones, with around 87% occurring only once. The CDR3 covers 16 residues. Trimming stripped 4 bases from V and 4 bases from J, with 18 bases between. Looked up from germline, CDR1 is SGHRS and CDR2 is YFSETQ. This sequence joins TRBV5-1 and TRBJ1-3; possible D gene TRBD1, 6 bases. The TCR was taken from a woman aged 18-29 years in good health and CMV-seropositive. The sample consisted of PBMCs. Written as DNA, the CDR3 is TGCGCCAGCAGCGCCGGGACACTCAGGCCGGGAAACACCATATATTTT. As protein: CASSAGTLRPGNTIYF.